This is a list of T cell receptor beta chains from one sample in a study of T-cell memory formation after mild COVID-19. One entry per CDR3 protein, called by TCRdb with MiXCR from the 5' RACE reads. Altogether almost 35,000 distinct CDR3 sequences are present, roughly 7.5% being singletons, with the ten largest covering around 30%. The sample comprised PBMCs or a T cell subset sorted from them (not recorded which). The source of these receptors is a man younger than 35 who had mild COVID-19 (a few samples of this study predate the infection). Cell type and time point are not known. The CDR3 runs from the conserved cysteine through the conserved F or W. Rows may omit the clone size; those that give it use once, few, many or a size class.

v_gene: TRBV5-1; abundance: few; j_gene: TRBJ1-2; len: 15; CDR3aa: CASSAGGSSNYGYTF
v_gene: TRBV27; abundance: few; j_gene: TRBJ2-7; len: 14; CDR3aa: CASSLKRGAYEQYF
v_gene: TRBV7-3; abundance: many; j_gene: TRBJ2-2; len: 15; CDR3aa: CASSSTPSNTGELFF
v_gene: TRBV7-2; abundance: many; j_gene: TRBJ1-6; len: 16; CDR3aa: CASSLEVTLPPTPLHF
v_gene: TRBV24-1; abundance: NA; j_gene: TRBJ1-2; len: 13; CDR3aa: CATRDPGEGGYTF
v_gene: TRBV7-9; abundance: many; j_gene: TRBJ1-1; len: 11; CDR3aa: CASRVEGVAFF
v_gene: TRBV7-2; abundance: many; j_gene: TRBJ2-5; len: 14; CDR3aa: CASSLGAGGETQYF
v_gene: TRBV24-1; abundance: few; j_gene: TRBJ2-3; len: 15; CDR3aa: CATSDSQGARDTQYF
v_gene: TRBV20-1; abundance: many; j_gene: TRBJ2-6; len: 14; CDR3aa: CSAVTSSGANVLTF
v_gene: TRBV7-2; abundance: few; j_gene: TRBJ2-4; len: 14; CDR3aa: CASSSGLVTGIQYF
v_gene: TRBV11-2; abundance: many; j_gene: TRBJ2-2; len: 15; CDR3aa: CASSGTGAYTGELFF
v_gene: TRBV2; abundance: many; j_gene: TRBJ2-7; len: 11; CDR3aa: CASRQQGMARF
v_gene: TRBV6-1; abundance: many; j_gene: TRBJ1-2; len: 16; CDR3aa: CASSDVAEREVYGYTF
v_gene: TRBV5-1; abundance: few; j_gene: TRBJ1-6; len: 16; CDR3aa: CASRTQGGSYNSPLHF
v_gene: TRBV3-1; abundance: NA; j_gene: TRBJ1-2; len: 11; CDR3aa: CASSQNYGYTF
v_gene: TRBV5-6; abundance: many; j_gene: TRBJ2-1; len: 12; CDR3aa: CASSLNRDYQFF